These 5 T cell receptor beta chains were all obtained from the same sample, sequenced in a study of identifying expanded T cells in peripheral blood. Using immunoSEQ multiplex PCR, the repertoire was profiled, and TCRdb retains in-frame clones only, with some absent. This table has 85,000 to 95,000 clones, more than 70% appearing once. Specimen: blood. The source is a person between 18 and 69 years old in good health.

The V and J genes are TRBV7-2 and TRBJ2-2; D possibly corresponds to TRBD1 (5 bases). Trimming removed 3 bases at V and 1 base at J, with 6 bases between. Germline CDR1 is SGHTA and CDR2 is FQGNSA. The CDR3 is 14 residues long. The CDR3 sequence is CASSLQGNTGELFF. The CDR3 DNA is TGTGCCAGCAGCTTGCAGGGGAACACCGGGGAGCTGTTTTTT.

The sample holds a few counts of this clone. The genes are TRBV5-4 and TRBJ2-1, with TRBD1 matching 8 bases. The CDR3 is made up of 14 amino acids. The V gene end was trimmed by 0 bases and the J gene end by 8 bases; junction bases not matched to a gene: 4. Germline loops: CDR1 SGHNT, CDR2 YYREEE (reference sequence). CDR3 coding DNA: TGTGCCAGCAGCTTGGGGCAGGGGGCTGATGAGCAGTTCTTC. Residues: CASSLGQGADEQFF.

This clone has just one count. The gene calls are TRBV4-1 and TRBJ1-1; D is possibly TRBD1 (5 bases). Germline V lookup: CDR1 MGHRA, CDR2 YSYEKL. Trimming cost V 0 bases and J 1 base, with 9 bases left between them. The CDR3 has 15 amino acids. The CDR3 nucleotides read TGCGCCAGCAGCCAAGATATGGGGGGGAACACTGAAGCTTTCTTT. It specifies CASSQDMGGNTEAFF.

This rearrangement joins TRBV14 to TRBJ2-1, with D possibly being TRBD1 (5 bases). Germline lookup yields CDR1 SGHDN and CDR2 FVKESK. The CDR3 is 14 amino acids. V lost 0 bases and J lost 6, with 9 bases in between. CDR3: CASSQDQGSNEQFF. The CDR3 DNA reads TGTGCCAGCAGCCAAGATCAGGGATCCAATGAGCAGTTCTTC.

The V gene is TRBV30, the J gene TRBJ1-2; D ambiguous. The germline V gene encodes CDR1 GTSNPN and CDR2 SVGIG (reference sequence). V shed 3 bases and J shed 4 bases, with 3 bases lying between them. The CDR3 sequence is 10 residues long. In DNA form, the CDR3 reads TGTGCCTGGAGCAGCTATGGCTACACCTTC. Protein: CAWSSYGYTF.